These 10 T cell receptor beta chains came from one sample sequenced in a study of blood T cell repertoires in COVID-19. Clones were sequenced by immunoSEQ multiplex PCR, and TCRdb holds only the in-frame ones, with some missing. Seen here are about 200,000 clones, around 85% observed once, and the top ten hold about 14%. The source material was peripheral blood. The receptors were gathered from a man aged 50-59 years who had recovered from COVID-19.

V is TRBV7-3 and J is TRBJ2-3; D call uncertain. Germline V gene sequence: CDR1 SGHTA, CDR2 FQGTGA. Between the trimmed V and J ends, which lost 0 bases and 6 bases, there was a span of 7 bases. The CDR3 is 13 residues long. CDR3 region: CASSLTAQDTQYF. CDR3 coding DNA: TGTGCCAGCAGCTTAACGGCTCAGGATACGCAGTATTTT.

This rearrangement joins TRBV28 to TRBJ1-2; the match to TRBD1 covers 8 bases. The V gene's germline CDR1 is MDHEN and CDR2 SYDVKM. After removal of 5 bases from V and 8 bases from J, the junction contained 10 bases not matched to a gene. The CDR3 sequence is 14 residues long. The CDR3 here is CASSTPGTGRGYTF. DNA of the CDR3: TGTGCCAGCAGTACACCGGGGACAGGTAGAGGCTACACCTTC.

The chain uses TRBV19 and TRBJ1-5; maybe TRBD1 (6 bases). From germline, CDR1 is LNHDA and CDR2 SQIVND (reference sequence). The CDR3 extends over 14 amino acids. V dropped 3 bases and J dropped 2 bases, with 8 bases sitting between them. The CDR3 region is CASSMAGGNQPQHF. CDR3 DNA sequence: TGTGCCAGTAGTATGGCAGGGGGCAATCAGCCCCAGCATTTT.

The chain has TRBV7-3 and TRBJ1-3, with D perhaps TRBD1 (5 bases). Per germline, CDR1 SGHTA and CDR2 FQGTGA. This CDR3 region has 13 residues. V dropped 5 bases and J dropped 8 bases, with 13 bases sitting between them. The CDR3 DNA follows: TGTGCCAGCAGCGACCGACGGGGGGACACCATATATTTT. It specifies CASSDRRGDTIYF.

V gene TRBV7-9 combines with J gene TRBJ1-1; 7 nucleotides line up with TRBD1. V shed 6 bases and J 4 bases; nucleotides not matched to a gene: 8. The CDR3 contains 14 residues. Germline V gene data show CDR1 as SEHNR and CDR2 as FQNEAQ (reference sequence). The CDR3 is CASRSTGQSTEAFF. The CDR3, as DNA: TGTGCCAGCAGATCGACAGGGCAGAGCACTGAAGCTTTCTTT.

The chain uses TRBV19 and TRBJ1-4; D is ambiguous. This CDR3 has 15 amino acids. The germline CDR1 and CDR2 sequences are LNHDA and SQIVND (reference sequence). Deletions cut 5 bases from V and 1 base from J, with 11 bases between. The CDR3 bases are TGTGCCAGTAGTCCGGGCGGGGAAACTAATGAAAAACTGTTTTTT. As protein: CASSPGGETNEKLFF.

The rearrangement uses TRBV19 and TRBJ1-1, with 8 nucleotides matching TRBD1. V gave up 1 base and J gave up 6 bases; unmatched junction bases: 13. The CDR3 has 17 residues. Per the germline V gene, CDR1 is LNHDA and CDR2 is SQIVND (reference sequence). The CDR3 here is CASSIGQGSPNQPEAFF. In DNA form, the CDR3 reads TGTGCCAGTAGTATAGGACAGGGGTCCCCAAATCAACCTGAAGCTTTCTTT.

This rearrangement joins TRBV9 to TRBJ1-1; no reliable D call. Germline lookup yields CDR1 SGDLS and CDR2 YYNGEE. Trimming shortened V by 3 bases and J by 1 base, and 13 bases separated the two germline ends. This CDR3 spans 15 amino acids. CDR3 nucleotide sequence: TGTGCCAGCAGCGCTCATATCGGGGAGAACACTGAAGCTTTCTTT. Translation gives CASSAHIGENTEAFF.

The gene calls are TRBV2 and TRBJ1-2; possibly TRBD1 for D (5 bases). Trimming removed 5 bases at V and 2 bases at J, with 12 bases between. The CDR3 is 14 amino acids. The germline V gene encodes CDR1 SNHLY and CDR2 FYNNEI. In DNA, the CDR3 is TGTGCCAGCAGTAGGGGAACGGAAAACTATGGCTACACCTTC. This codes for CASSRGTENYGYTF.

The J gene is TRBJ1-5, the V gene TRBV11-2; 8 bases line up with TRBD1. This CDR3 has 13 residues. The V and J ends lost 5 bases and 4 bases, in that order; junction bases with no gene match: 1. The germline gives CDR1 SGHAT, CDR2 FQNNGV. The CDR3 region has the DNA TGTGCCAGCAGCCGACAGGGGAATCAGCCCCAGCATTTT. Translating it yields CASSRQGNQPQHF.